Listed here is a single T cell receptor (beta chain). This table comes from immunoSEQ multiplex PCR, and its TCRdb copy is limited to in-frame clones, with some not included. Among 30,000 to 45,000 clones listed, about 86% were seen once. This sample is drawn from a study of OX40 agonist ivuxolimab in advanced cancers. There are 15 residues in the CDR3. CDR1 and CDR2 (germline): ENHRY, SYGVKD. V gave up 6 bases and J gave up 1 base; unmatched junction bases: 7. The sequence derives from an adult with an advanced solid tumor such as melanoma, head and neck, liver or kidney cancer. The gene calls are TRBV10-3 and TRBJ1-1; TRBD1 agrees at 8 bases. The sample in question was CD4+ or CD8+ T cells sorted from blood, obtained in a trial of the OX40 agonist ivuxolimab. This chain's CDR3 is CAIRGDRNSNTEAFF. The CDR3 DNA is TGTGCCATCAGGGGGGACAGGAACTCGAACACTGAAGCTTTCTTT.